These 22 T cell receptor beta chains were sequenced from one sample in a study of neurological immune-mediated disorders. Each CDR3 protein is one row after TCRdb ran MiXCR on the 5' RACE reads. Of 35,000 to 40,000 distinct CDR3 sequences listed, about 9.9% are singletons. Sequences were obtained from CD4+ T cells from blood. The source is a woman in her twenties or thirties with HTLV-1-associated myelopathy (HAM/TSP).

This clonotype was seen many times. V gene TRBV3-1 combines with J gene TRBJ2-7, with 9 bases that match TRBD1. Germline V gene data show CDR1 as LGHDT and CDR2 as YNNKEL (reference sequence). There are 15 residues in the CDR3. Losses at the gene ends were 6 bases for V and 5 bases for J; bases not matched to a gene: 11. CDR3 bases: TGTGCCAGCAGTGGCACACAGGGGGCAGTCGACGAGCAGTACTTC. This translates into CASSGTQGAVDEQYF.

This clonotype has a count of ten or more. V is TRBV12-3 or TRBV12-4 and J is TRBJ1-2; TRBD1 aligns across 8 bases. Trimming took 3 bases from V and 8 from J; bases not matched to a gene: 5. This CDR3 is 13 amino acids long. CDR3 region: CASSFGTGGGYTF. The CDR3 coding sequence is TGTGCCAGCAGTTTCGGGACAGGCGGCGGCTACACCTTC.

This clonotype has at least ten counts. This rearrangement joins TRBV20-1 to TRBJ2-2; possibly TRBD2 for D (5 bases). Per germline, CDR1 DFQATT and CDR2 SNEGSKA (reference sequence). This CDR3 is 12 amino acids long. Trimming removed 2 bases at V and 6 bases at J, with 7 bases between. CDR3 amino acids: CSARSGSGELFF. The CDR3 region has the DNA TGCAGTGCTAGATCGGGGTCCGGGGAGCTGTTTTTT.

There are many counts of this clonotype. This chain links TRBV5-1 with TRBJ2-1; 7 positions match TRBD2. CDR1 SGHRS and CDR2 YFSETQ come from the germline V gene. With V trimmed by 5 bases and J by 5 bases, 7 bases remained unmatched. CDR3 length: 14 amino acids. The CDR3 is CASSIGRGDNEQFF. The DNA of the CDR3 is TGCGCCAGCAGTATCGGCCGGGGGGACAATGAGCAGTTCTTC.

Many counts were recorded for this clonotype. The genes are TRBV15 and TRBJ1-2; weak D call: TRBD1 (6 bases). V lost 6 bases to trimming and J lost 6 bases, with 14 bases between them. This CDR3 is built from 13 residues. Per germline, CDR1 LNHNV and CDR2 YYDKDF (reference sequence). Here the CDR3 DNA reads TGTGCCACCAGTTTGACCTACAGGGATGGCTACACCTTC. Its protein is CATSLTYRDGYTF.

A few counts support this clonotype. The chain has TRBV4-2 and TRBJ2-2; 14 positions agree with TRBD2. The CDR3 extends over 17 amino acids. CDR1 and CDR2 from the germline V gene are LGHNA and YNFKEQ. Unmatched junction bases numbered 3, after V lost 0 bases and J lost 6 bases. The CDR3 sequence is CASSQEGLAGAPGELFF. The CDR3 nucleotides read TGTGCCAGCAGCCAAGAGGGACTAGCGGGGGCCCCCGGGGAGCTGTTTTTT.

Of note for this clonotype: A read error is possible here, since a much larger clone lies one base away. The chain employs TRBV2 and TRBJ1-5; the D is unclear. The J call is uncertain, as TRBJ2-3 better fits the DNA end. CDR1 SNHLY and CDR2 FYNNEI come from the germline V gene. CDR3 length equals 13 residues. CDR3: CASNPTWNQPQYF. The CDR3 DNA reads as TGTGCCAGCAACCCGACGTGGAATCAGCCCCAGTATTTT.

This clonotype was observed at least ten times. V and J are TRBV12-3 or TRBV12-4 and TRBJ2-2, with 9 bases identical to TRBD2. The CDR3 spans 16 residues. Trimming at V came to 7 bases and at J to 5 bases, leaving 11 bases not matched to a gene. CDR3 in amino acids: CASNSRAGGRTGELFF. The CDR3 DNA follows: TGTGCCAGCAACTCCAGAGCGGGGGGTAGGACCGGGGAGCTGTTTTTT.

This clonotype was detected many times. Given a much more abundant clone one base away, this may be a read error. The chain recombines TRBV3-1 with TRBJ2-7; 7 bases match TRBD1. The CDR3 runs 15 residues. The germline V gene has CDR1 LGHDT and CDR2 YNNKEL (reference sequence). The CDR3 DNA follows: TGTACCAGCAGCGCAGATAGGGGGCTTCGCGGCGAGCAGTACTTC. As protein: CTSSADRGLRGEQYF.

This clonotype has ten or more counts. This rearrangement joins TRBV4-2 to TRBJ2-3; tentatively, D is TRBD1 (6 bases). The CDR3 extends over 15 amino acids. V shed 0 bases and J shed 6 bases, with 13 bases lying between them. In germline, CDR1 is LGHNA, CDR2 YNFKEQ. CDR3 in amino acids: CASSQELTGYDTQYF. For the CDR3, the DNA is TGTGCCAGCAGCCAAGAACTTACAGGGTATGATACGCAGTATTTT.

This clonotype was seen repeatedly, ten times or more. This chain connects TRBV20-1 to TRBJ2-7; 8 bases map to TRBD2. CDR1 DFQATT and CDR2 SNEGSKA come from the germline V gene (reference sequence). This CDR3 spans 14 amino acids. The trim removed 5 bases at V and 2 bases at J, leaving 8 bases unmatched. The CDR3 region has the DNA TGCAGTGCTCACGCGGGGGGCGTTACCTACGAGCAGTACTTC. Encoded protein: CSAHAGGVTYEQYF.

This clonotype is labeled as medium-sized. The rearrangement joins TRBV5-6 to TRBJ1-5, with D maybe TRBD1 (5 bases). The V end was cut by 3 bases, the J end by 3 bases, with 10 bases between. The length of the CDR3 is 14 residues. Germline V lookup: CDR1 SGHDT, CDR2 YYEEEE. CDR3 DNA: TGTGCCAGCAGCTCTGGACATATCAATCAGCCCCAGCATTTT. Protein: CASSSGHINQPQHF.

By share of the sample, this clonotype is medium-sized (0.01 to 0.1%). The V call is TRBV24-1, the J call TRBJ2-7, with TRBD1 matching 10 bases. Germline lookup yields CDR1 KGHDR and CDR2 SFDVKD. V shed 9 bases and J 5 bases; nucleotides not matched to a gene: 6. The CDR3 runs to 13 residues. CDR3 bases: TGTGCCACCCAAAGGACAGGGGGACACGAGCAGTACTTC. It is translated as CATQRTGGHEQYF.

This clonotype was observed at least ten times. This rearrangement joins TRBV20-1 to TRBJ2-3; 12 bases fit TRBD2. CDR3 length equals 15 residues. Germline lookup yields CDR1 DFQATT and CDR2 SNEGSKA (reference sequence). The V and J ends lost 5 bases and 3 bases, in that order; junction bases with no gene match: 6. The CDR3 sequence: CSASKLAGGTDTQYF. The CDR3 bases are TGCAGTGCTTCGAAACTAGCGGGGGGAACAGATACGCAGTATTTT.

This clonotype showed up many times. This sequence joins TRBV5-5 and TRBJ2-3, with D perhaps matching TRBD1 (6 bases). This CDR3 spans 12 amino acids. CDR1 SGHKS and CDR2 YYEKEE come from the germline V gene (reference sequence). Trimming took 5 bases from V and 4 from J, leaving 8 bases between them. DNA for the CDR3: TGTGCCAGCAGAACAGGGTCAGATACGCAGTATTTT. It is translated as CASRTGSDTQYF.

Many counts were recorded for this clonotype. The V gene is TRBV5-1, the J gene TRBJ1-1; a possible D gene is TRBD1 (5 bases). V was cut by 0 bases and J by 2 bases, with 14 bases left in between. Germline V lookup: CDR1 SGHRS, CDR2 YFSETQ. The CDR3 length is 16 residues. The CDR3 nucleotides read TGCGCCAGCAGCTTGGCGGGAGGCAGGGTCAACACTGAAGCTTTCTTT. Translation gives CASSLAGGRVNTEAFF.

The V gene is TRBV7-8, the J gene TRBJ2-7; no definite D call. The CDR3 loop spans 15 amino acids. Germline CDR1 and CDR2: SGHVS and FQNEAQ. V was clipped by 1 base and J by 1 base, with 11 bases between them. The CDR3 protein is CASSLDPHGSYEQYF. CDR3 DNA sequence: TGTGCCAGCAGCTTAGACCCACATGGGTCCTACGAGCAGTACTTC.

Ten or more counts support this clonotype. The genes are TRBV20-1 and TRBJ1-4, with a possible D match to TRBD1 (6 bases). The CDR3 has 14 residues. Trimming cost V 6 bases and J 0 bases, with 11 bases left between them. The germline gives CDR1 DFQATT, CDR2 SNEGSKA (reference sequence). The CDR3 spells CSAWTAATNEKLFF. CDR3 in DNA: TGCAGTGCGTGGACAGCCGCAACTAATGAAAAACTGTTTTTT.

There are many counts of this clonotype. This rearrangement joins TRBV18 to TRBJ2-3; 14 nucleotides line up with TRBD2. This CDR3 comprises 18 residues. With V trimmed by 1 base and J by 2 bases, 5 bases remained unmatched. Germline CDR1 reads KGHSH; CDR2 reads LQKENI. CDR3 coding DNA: TGTGCCAGCTCACCACGGCAGACTAGCGGGGGGGCCACAGATACGCAGTATTTT. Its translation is CASSPRQTSGGATDTQYF.

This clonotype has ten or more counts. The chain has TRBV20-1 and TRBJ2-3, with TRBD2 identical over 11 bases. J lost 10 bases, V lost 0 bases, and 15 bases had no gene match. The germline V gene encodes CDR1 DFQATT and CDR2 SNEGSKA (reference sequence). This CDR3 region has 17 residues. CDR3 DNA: TGCAGTGCTAGAGATCTCGACCTAGCGGGGGGCGTCCTTGCGCAGTATTTT. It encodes CSARDLDLAGGVLAQYF.

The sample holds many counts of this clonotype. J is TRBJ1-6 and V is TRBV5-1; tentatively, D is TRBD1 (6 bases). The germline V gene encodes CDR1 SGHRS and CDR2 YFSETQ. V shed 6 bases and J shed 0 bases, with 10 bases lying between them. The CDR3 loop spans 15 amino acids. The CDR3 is CASTQDSSYNSPLHF. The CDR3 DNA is TGCGCCAGCACCCAGGACAGCTCCTATAATTCACCCCTCCACTTT.

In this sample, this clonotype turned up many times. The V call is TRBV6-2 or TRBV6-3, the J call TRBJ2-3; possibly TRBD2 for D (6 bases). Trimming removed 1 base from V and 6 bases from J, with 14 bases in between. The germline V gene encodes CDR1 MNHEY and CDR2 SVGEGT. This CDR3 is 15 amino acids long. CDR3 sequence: CASSYFGGISDTQYF. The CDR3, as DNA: TGTGCCAGCAGTTACTTTGGGGGGATCAGCGATACGCAGTATTTT.